This T cell receptor (beta chain) originates from a study of cytomegalovirus exposure and HLA in healthy donors. Study-wide results and limits: Sequencing probably produced one cluster of sequence variants that were highly shared.

13 Jbeta primers and 60 Vbeta primers were used for the PCR. Sequencing was performed with immunoSEQ multiplex PCR; in TCRdb, only in-frame clones are kept and a portion is missing. The table has a few hundred thousand clones, approximately 90% seen once; the top ten hold roughly 2.3%. This clone came up a few times. Antigen: not known. Germline lookup yields CDR1 LNHDA and CDR2 SQIVND (reference sequence). The CDR3 covers 13 residues. Trimming stripped 7 bases from V and 5 bases from J, with 11 bases between. The sequence was obtained from a woman under 30 in good health and CMV-seronegative. The J gene is TRBJ2-2, the V gene TRBV19; D remains ambiguous. The source material was PBMCs. Here the CDR3 reads CASTLLTTGELFF. Written as DNA, the CDR3 is TGTGCCAGTACTCTCTTGACAACCGGGGAGCTGTTTTTT.